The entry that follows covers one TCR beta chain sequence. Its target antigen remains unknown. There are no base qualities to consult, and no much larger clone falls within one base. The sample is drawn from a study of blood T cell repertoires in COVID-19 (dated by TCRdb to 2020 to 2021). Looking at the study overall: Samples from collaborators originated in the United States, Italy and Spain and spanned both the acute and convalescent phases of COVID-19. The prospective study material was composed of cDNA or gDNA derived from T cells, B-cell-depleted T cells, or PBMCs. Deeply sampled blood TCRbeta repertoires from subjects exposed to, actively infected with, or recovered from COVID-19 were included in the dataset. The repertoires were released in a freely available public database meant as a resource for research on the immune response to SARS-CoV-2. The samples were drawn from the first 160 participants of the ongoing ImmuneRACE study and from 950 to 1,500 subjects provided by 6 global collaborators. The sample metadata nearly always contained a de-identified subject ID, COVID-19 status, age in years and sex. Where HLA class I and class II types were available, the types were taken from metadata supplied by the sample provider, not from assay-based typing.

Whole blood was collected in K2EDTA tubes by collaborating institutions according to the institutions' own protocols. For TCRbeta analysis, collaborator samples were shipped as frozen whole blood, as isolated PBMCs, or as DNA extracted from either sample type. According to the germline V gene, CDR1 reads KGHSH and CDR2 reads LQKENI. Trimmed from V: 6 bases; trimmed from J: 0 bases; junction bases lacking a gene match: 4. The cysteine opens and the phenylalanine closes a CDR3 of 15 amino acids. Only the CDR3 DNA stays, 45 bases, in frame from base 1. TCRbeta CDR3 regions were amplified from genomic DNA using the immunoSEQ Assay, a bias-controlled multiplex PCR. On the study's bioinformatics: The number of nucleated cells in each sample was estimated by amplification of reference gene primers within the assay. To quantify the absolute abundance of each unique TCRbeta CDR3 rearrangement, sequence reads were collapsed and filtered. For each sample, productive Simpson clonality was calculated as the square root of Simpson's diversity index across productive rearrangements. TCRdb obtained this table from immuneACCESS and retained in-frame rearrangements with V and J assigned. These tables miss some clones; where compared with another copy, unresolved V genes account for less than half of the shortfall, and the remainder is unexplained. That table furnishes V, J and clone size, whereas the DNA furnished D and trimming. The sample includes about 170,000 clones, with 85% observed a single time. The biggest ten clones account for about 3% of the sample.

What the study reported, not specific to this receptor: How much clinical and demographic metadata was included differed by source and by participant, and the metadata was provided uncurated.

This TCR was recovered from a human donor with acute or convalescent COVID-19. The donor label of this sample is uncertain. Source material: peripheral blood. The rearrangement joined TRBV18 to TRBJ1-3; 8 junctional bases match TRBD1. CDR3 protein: CASSQGQVSGNTIYF. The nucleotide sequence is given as TGTGCCAGCTCGCAGGGACAGGTCTCTGGAAACACCATATATTTT.